A selection of T cell receptor beta chains follows, all from one sample in a study of blood T cell repertoires in COVID-19. Clones were read by immunoSEQ multiplex PCR, and TCRdb kept only the in-frame ones, dropping some. Of roughly 250,000 clones in the sample, about 88% were seen once. The sequenced sample was PBMCs or T cells enriched from blood (not recorded which). These receptors came from a woman aged 45-65 years who had recovered from COVID-19. The CDR3 runs from the conserved cysteine through the conserved F or W. Each record gives: V gene, J gene, clone size, D gene, CDR3 DNA, CDR3 protein. A D gene is named only where the DNA matches it firmly. Rows give clone size only sometimes, using once, few, many, or a class for an expanded clone.

TRBV28	TRBJ2-5	NA	NA	TGTGCCAGCAGTTTGCCAGGGGATGTTGAGACCCAGTACTTC	CASSLPGDVETQYF
TRBV7-2	TRBJ1-4	once	TRBD1	TGTGCCAGCAGCGCAACCGGGACAGGGCTTAGTGGTAATGAAAAACTGTTTTTT	CASSATGTGLSGNEKLFF
TRBV5-1	TRBJ2-7	NA	TRBD1	TGCGCCAGCAGCTTGGGACCGGGGACAGAAACCTACGAGCAGTACTTC	CASSLGPGTETYEQYF
TRBV4-3	TRBJ2-7	NA	TRBD1	TGCGCCAGCAGCCAAGGGACAGGGGGGTCCTACGAGCAGTACTTC	CASSQGTGGSYEQYF
TRBV7-3	TRBJ2-3	NA	TRBD2	TGTGCCAGCAGATGGGCTAGCGGGAGTGATACGCAGTATTTT	CASRWASGSDTQYF
TRBV18	TRBJ2-7	NA	NA	TGTGCCAGCTCACCACTGGAGAATTCCGAGCAGTACTTC	CASSPLENSEQYF
TRBV4-1	TRBJ1-1	NA	NA	TGCGCCAGCAGCCTTACGGACAGAAAGAACACTGAAGCTTTCTTT	CASSLTDRKNTEAFF
TRBV27	TRBJ2-7	NA	TRBD1	TGTGCCAGCAGCCAAGGGGTGGGACAGGGGCCGTACGAGCAGTACTTC	CASSQGVGQGPYEQYF
TRBV19	TRBJ2-2	NA	NA	TGTGCCAGTAGTACACAAGTGCCCGGGGAGCTGTTTTTT	CASSTQVPGELFF
TRBV28	TRBJ1-1	NA	NA	TGTGCCAGCACCGCCCTGGCCCCATTGCAGACTGAAGCTTTCTTT	CASTALAPLQTEAFF
TRBV7-3	TRBJ2-2	NA	TRBD2	TGTGCCAGCAGCAGTAATAGCGGGGGGAACACCGGGGAGCTGTTTTTT	CASSSNSGGNTGELFF
TRBV28	TRBJ2-3	NA	NA	TGTGCCAGCAGGGAAGGACGGGGGACCCCCACAGATACGCAGTATTTT	CASREGRGTPTDTQYF
TRBV27	TRBJ2-3	NA	TRBD2	TGTGCCAGCAGGTCAACCGCTAGCGGGACGCAGTATTTT	CASRSTASGTQYF
TRBV28	TRBJ1-3	NA	TRBD1	TGTGCCAGCAGTTTACGGACAGGGGGAGACACCATATATTTT	CASSLRTGGDTIYF
TRBV19	TRBJ2-5	once	TRBD1	TGTGCCAGTACTACCCGACAGGGGGAAGAGACCCAGTACTTC	CASTTRQGEETQYF
TRBV6-2/TRBV6-3	TRBJ1-5	NA	NA	TGTGCCAGCAGTTACTCAACAGGGAATCAGCCCCAGCATTTT	CASSYSTGNQPQHF